This T cell receptor (beta chain) stems from a study of blood T cell repertoires in COVID-19. Study context: PBMCs, B-cell-depleted T cells, or T cells were the source of the cDNA or gDNA that made up the material.

This table comes from immunoSEQ multiplex PCR, and its TCRdb copy is limited to in-frame clones, with some not included. The sample has some 67,000 clones, about nine tenths seen once. This CDR3 spans 14 amino acids. Germline CDR1 reads MNHNY; CDR2 reads SVGAGI (reference sequence). V was shortened by 10 bases and J by 2 bases, with 18 bases between the two germline ends. The sample comprised peripheral blood. The chain combines TRBV6-6 with TRBJ2-7; D gene unclear. This sequence was found in a woman younger than 30 with acute or convalescent COVID-19. The CDR3 loop reads CAIATDGETYEQYF. The CDR3 coding sequence is TGTGCCATCGCCACGGATGGAGAAACCTACGAGCAGTACTTC.